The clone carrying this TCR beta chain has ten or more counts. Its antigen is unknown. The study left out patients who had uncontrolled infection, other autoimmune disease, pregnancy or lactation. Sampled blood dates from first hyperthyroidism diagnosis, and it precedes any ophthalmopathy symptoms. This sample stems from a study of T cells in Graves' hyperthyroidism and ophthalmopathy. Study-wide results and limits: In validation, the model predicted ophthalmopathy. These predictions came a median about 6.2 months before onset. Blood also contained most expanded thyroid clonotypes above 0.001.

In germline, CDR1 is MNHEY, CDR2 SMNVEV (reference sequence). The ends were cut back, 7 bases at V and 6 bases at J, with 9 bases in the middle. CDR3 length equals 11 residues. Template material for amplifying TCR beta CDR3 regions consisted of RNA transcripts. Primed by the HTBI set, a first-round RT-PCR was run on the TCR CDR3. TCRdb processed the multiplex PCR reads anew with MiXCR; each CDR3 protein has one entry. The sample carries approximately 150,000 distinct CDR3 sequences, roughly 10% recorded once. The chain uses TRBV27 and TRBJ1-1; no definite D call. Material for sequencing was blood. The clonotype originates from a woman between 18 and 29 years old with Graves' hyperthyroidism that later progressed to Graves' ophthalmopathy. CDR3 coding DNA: TGTGCCAGCACGGGGAGAGCTGAAGCTTTCTTT. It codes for CASTGRAEAFF.